A selection of T cell receptor beta chains follows, all from one sample in a study of blood T cell repertoires in COVID-19. Repertoires were generated with immunoSEQ multiplex PCR, while TCRdb's copy carries only in-frame clones and drops some. Counted here are more than 45,000 clones, 85% to 90% occurring once; the ten biggest clones make up 14%. Sequencing input: peripheral blood. These receptors were collected from a man between 65 and 85 years old with acute or convalescent COVID-19. Each CDR3 is given with its conserved first and last residue. The order of the fields is clone size, J gene, V gene, D gene, CDR3 protein, CDR3 DNA. A D gene is named only where the DNA matches it firmly. Size tells how often a clone was seen (once, few, many) or the class of an expanded clone, and some rows leave it out.

size: .
J: TRBJ2-7
V: TRBV4-1
D: TRBD1
CDR3: CASSQEGTGMSYEQYF
DNA: TGCGCCAGCAGCCAAGAGGGGACAGGGATGAGCTACGAGCAGTACTTC

size: .
J: TRBJ2-7
V: TRBV6-5
D: TRBD1
CDR3: CASSPTGQGDEQYF
DNA: TGTGCCAGCAGTCCAACGGGACAGGGAGACGAGCAGTACTTC

size: .
J: TRBJ1-5
V: TRBV3-1/TRBV3-2
D: TRBD1
CDR3: CASSTGGLTPQHF
DNA: TGTGCCAGCAGTACAGGGGGGCTGACGCCCCAGCATTTT

size: once
J: TRBJ2-3
V: TRBV18
D: .
CDR3: CASSPPRTRLSTDTQYF
DNA: TGTGCCAGCTCACCACCGAGAACTAGACTAAGCACAGATACGCAGTATTTT

size: .
J: TRBJ1-4
V: TRBV28
D: TRBD1
CDR3: CASSFGQGREKLFF
DNA: TGTGCCAGCAGTTTTGGACAGGGCAGGGAAAAACTGTTTTTT

size: .
J: TRBJ1-4
V: TRBV7-9
D: TRBD1
CDR3: CASSQQGVNEKLFF
DNA: TGTGCCAGCAGCCAGCAGGGGGTCAATGAAAAACTGTTTTTT

size: .
J: TRBJ2-1
V: TRBV27
D: TRBD2
CDR3: CASSARLAAYNEQFF
DNA: TGTGCCAGCAGCGCGAGGCTAGCGGCCTACAATGAGCAGTTCTTC

size: .
J: TRBJ1-2
V: TRBV11-2
D: TRBD1
CDR3: CASSLGAGGYGYTF
DNA: TGTGCCAGCAGCTTAGGGGCAGGGGGCTATGGCTACACCTTC

size: .
J: TRBJ2-7
V: TRBV7-2
D: TRBD2
CDR3: CASSLDGGGDPEQYF
DNA: TGTGCCAGCAGCTTAGACGGCGGGGGAGACCCCGAGCAGTACTTC

size: .
J: TRBJ1-1
V: TRBV6-4
D: .
CDR3: CASSDRQGSPEAFF
DNA: TGTGCCAGCAGTGACCGCCAGGGTAGCCCTGAAGCTTTCTTT

size: once
J: TRBJ1-1
V: TRBV25-1
D: .
CDR3: CASMGQAHTEAFF
DNA: TGTGCCAGCATGGGGCAGGCCCACACTGAAGCTTTCTTT

size: .
J: TRBJ1-5
V: TRBV19
D: TRBD1
CDR3: CASSRGTGRNQPQHF
DNA: TGTGCCAGTAGTAGGGGGACAGGGCGGAATCAGCCCCAGCATTTT

size: .
J: TRBJ2-7
V: TRBV27
D: TRBD2
CDR3: CASNKAGGPVEQYF
DNA: TGTGCCAGCAACAAAGCGGGAGGGCCGGTCGAGCAGTACTTC

size: .
J: TRBJ2-6
V: TRBV25-1
D: .
CDR3: CASSEWGASSGANVLTF
DNA: TGTGCCAGCAGTGAATGGGGAGCGAGCTCTGGGGCCAACGTCCTGACTTTC

size: .
J: TRBJ1-5
V: TRBV30
D: TRBD1
CDR3: CAWGDRGGYQPQHF
DNA: TGTGCCTGGGGGGACAGGGGCGGATATCAGCCCCAGCATTTT

size: .
J: TRBJ2-3
V: TRBV19
D: TRBD1
CDR3: CASSTGGHNTDTQYF
DNA: TGTGCCAGTAGTACAGGGGGACACAACACAGATACGCAGTATTTT

size: once
J: TRBJ1-2
V: TRBV28
D: .
CDR3: CAISGYWSDYGYTF
DNA: TGTGCCATTTCAGGGTATTGGTCGGACTATGGCTACACCTTC